These 14 T cell receptor beta chains were all obtained from the same sample, sequenced in a study of cytomegalovirus exposure and HLA in healthy donors (dated by TCRdb to about 2017). Library preparation employed the immunoSEQ multiplex PCR assay. For the multiplex PCR, a mixture combining 60 forward primers for TCR Vbeta segments and 13 reverse primers for TCR Jbeta segments was used. The table was pulled from immuneACCESS by TCRdb, which kept in-frame rearrangements only. Such tables lose some clones; where checked, under half of the loss comes from unresolved V genes, and the rest has no known cause. The sample table records roughly 130,000 clones; less than 85% of these occur just once. The ten largest clonotypes hold roughly 2.4% of the sample. Source material: PBMCs. These receptors originate from a man aged 30 to 39 in good health and CMV-seronegative.

This chain uses TRBV11-2 with TRBJ2-1; 9 nucleotides line up with TRBD2. V shed 7 bases and J 3 bases; nucleotides not matched to a gene: 10. Germline values: CDR1 SGHAT, CDR2 FQNNGV. The CDR3 covers 16 residues. The CDR3 protein is CASTVRLTSGYNEQFF. CDR3 coding DNA: TGTGCCAGCACAGTTCGCCTGACTAGCGGCTACAATGAGCAGTTCTTC.

Only one count was recorded for this clone. The CDR3: CSVEGGVSGRAGSADTQYF. CDR3 bases: TGCAGCGTTGAGGGAGGGGTGAGCGGGAGGGCCGGTTCGGCAGATACGCAGTATTTT. This chain connects TRBV29-1 to TRBJ2-3, with TRBD2 matching over 10 bases. The CDR3 consists of 19 residues. Germline assignment: CDR1 SQVTM and CDR2 ANQGSEA. Trimming removed 3 bases from V and 4 bases from J; junction bases left unmatched: 19.

This chain's CDR3 is CASSLGQGKETQYF. The CDR3 DNA follows: TGTGCCAGCAGCTTGGGTCAGGGGAAGGAGACCCAGTACTTC. This sequence joins TRBV5-8 and TRBJ2-5; D is perhaps TRBD1 (6 bases). CDR3 length equals 14 residues. V lost 0 bases and J lost 5, with 11 bases in between. The germline V gene has CDR1 SGHTS and CDR2 YDEGEE.

V gene TRBV7-9 combines with J gene TRBJ2-5, with 10 bases fitting TRBD2. Losses at the gene ends were 0 bases for V and 4 bases for J; bases not matched to a gene: 11. Germline V gene data show CDR1 as SEHNR and CDR2 as FQNEAQ (reference sequence). CDR3 length equals 18 residues. Here the CDR3 reads CASSLANWASGSGETQYF. DNA of the CDR3: TGTGCCAGCAGCTTAGCCAATTGGGCTAGCGGGAGTGGAGAGACCCAGTACTTC.

Points on this clone: The germline gene is not matched at one end of the junction; a read error may be the cause. The chain carries TRBV4-1 and TRBJ2-1; 8 bases line up with TRBD2. In germline, CDR1 is MGHRA, CDR2 YSYEKL. The CDR3 totals 14 residues. The CDR3 loop reads CASSQLTSGNEQFF. The CDR3 coding sequence is TGTGCCAGCAGCCAACTTACTAGCGGCAATGAGCAGTTCTTC.

This clone has more than one count but fewer than ten. The rearrangement joins TRBV4-3 to TRBJ2-7; 13 nucleotides match TRBD2. The V gene's germline CDR1 is LGHNA and CDR2 YSLEER. The CDR3 has 15 residues. V shed 3 bases and J 3 bases; nucleotides not matched to a gene: 2. The CDR3 sequence is CASSHGTSGIYEQYF. The CDR3 region has the DNA TGCGCCAGCAGCCACGGGACTAGCGGGATCTACGAGCAGTACTTC.

The CDR3 sequence is CASSIDSWGQPYEQYF. The CDR3 DNA is TGTGCCAGTAGTATAGATTCTTGGGGGCAGCCCTACGAGCAGTACTTC. The J gene is TRBJ2-7, the V gene TRBV19; D may be TRBD1 (6 bases). Germline-derived CDR1 and CDR2 are LNHDA and SQIVND (reference sequence). The CDR3 has 16 amino acids. V gave up 0 bases and J gave up 2 bases, with 14 bases separating them.

The V gene is TRBV9, the J gene TRBJ1-3; TRBD1 is a possible D gene (5 bases). Trimming removed 4 bases from V and 1 base from J, with 9 bases in between. The germline CDR1 and CDR2 sequences are SGDLS and YYNGEE. The CDR3 runs 14 residues. DNA of the CDR3: TGTGCCAGCAGCTCAGACAGTTCTGGAAACACCATATATTTT. This translates into CASSSDSSGNTIYF.

Many counts were recorded for this clone. V usage is TRBV6-4 and J usage is TRBJ2-2; the D gene is possibly TRBD2 (5 bases). Trimming removed 4 bases at V and 2 bases at J, with 5 bases between. Germline-derived CDR1 and CDR2 are MRHNA and SNTAGT. This CDR3 region has 13 residues. In DNA, the CDR3 is TGTGCCAGCAGTGGGACTAACACCGGGGAGCTGTTTTTT. Translated: CASSGTNTGELFF.

The V gene is TRBV27, the J gene TRBJ2-7; possible D gene TRBD1, 6 bases. Germline-derived CDR1 and CDR2 are MNHEY and SMNVEV (reference sequence). The germline V and J ends were trimmed by 1 base and 3 bases, with 10 bases remaining between them. The CDR3 loop spans 14 amino acids. The CDR3 DNA reads as TGTGCCAGCAGTTTATACAGGGAAGTCTACGAGCAGTACTTC. Its protein is CASSLYREVYEQYF.

The gene calls are TRBV25-1 and TRBJ2-7, with 7 bases lining up with TRBD1. The CDR3 is made up of 12 amino acids. Germline assignment: CDR1 MGHDK and CDR2 SYGVNS. Trimming removed 4 bases from V and 6 bases from J; junction bases left unmatched: 3. CDR3 amino acids: CASSVYRGEQYF. The CDR3 nucleotides read TGTGCCAGCAGTGTTTACAGGGGCGAGCAGTACTTC.

The chain carries TRBV7-6 and TRBJ2-7; no clear D. CDR3 length equals 14 residues. CDR1 and CDR2 (germline): SGHVS, FNYEAQ. Trimming cost V 1 base and J 1 base, with 8 bases left between them. CDR3 in DNA: TGTGCCAGCAGCTTAGGGCTAGGATCCTACGAGCAGTACTTC. Translation gives CASSLGLGSYEQYF. Combining the CDR3 with reference TRBV7-6 and TRBJ2-7 gives the whole variable domain GAGVSQSPRYKVTKRGQDVALRCDPISGHVSLYWYRQALGQGPEFLTYFNYEAQQDKSGLPNDRFSAERPEGSISTLTIQRTEQRDSAMYRCASSLGLGSYEQYFGPGTRLTVT.

The rearrangement uses TRBV5-1 and TRBJ2-7; D is perhaps TRBD1 (5 bases). Germline V gene lookup returns CDR1 SGHRS and CDR2 YFSETQ. This CDR3 has 15 amino acids. Trimming took off 2 bases at V and 3 bases at J, with 15 bases between the two ends. CDR3 amino acids: CASSFTQGIYYEQYF. The CDR3 DNA reads TGCGCCAGCAGCTTCACCCAGGGCATCTACTACGAGCAGTACTTC.

This clone appeared a single time. This chain connects TRBV6-5 to TRBJ2-6; TRBD1 might be the D (5 bases). The CDR3 covers 15 residues. V lost 2 bases to trimming and J lost 1 base, with 6 bases between them. Germline V lookup: CDR1 MNHEY, CDR2 SVGAGI. CDR3 nucleotides: TGTGCCAGCAGTTACGCAGGGTCTGGGGCCAACGTCCTGACTTTC. The encoded protein is CASSYAGSGANVLTF.